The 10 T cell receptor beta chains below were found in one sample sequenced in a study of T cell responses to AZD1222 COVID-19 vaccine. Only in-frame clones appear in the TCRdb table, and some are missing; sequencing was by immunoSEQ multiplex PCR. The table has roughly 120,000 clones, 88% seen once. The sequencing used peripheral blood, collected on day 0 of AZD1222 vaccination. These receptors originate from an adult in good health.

CDR3 nucleotide sequence: TGCGCCAGCAGTCAATCCCCCTTGGATGCGGGGGCCACGAACGGATTAGCCAAAAACATTCAGTACTTC. This gives the protein CASSQSPLDAGATNGLAKNIQYF. This chain uses TRBV23-1 with TRBJ2-4, with a tentative D call TRBD2 (7 bases). TRBV23-1 is filed as an ORF, its function uncertain. The CDR3 runs to 23 residues. V lost 0 bases and J 0 bases, leaving 30 bases between the germline ends.

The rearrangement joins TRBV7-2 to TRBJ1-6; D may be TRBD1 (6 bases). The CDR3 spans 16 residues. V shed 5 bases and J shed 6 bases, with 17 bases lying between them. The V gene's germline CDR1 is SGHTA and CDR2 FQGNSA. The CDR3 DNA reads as TGTGCCAGCAGCCCCCGCGAGACAGGTTTTAATTCACCCCTCCACTTT. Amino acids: CASSPRETGFNSPLHF.

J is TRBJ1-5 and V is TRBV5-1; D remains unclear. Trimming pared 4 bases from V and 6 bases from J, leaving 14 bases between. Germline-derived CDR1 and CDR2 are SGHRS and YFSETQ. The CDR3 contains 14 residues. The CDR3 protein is CASSPSWQGQPQHF. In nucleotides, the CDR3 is TGCGCCAGCAGCCCCTCTTGGCAAGGTCAGCCCCAGCATTTT.

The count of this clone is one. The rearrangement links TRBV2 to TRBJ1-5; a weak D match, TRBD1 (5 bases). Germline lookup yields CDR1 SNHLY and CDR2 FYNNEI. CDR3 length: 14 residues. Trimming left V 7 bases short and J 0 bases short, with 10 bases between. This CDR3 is CASTVGHSNQPQHF. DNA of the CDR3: TGTGCCAGCACGGTGGGGCATAGCAATCAGCCCCAGCATTTT.

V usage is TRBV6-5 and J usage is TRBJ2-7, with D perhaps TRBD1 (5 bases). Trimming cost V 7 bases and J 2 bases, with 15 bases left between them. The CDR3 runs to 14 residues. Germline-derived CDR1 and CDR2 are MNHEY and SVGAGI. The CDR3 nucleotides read TGTGCCAGCAACCTAGGGGCAGCCACCTACGAGCAGTACTTC. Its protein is CASNLGAATYEQYF.

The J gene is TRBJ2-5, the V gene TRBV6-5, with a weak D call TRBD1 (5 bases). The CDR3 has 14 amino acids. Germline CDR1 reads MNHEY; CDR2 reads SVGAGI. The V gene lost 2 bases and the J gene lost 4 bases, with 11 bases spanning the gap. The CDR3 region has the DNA TGTGCCAGCAGTTACACCCAGGGAATAGAGACCCAGTACTTC. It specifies CASSYTQGIETQYF.

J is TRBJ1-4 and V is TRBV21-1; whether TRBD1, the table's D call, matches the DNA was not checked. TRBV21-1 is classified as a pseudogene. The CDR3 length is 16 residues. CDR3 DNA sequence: TGTGCCAGCAGCAAAGTGGAACAGGGAAGGGGTGAAAAACTGTTTTTT. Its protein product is CASSKVEQGRGEKLFF.

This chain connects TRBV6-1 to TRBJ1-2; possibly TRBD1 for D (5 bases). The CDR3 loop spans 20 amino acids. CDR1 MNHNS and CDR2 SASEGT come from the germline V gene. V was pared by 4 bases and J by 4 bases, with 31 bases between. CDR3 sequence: CASSGWSDRLIGLFRYGYTF. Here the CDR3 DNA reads TGTGCCAGCAGTGGGTGGAGCGACAGACTCATTGGATTGTTCCGCTATGGCTACACCTTC.

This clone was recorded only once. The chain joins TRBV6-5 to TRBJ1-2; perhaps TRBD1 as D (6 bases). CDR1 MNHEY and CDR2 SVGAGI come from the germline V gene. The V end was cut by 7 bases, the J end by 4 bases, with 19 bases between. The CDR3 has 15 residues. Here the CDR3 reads CASTREDSPFYGYTF. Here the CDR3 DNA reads TGTGCCAGCACCAGGGAGGACAGCCCGTTCTATGGCTACACCTTC.

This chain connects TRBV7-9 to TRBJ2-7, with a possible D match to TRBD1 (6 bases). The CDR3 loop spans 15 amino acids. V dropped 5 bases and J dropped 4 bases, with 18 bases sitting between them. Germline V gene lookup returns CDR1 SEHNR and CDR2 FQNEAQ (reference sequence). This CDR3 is CASSRPTGHLYEQYF. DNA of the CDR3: TGTGCCAGCAGCCGCCCTACGGGACACCTATACGAGCAGTACTTC.